One TCR beta chain is described in this entry. Its antigen is unknown. The record originates from a study of CD8 T cells in ankylosing spondylitis. Overall study results and limits: Disease-linked clones reportedly showed significant enrichment in matched ankylosing spondylitis synovial fluid. Ankylosing spondylitis blood appeared to carry a characteristic TCR beta motif of fewer than 10 highly homologous variants.

The germline V gene encodes CDR1 SGHRS and CDR2 YFSETQ. This CDR3 contains 14 residues. V was cut by 2 bases and J by 2 bases, with 10 bases left in between. Making the TCR beta libraries involved quantitative 5'-RACE with molecular barcodes. Each CDR3 protein is one row after TCRdb ran MiXCR on the 5' RACE reads. This repertoire shows roughly 100,000 distinct CDR3 sequences, 24% found once; its top ten account for 9% to 15%. The receptor was derived from a male donor with ankylosing spondylitis. Specimen: synovial fluid, either unsorted or a sorted T cell fraction (not recorded which). The rearrangement joins TRBV5-1 to TRBJ1-1; D is unclear. CDR3 DNA: TGCGCCAGCAGCTTCCAGACCGAAAACACTGAAGCTTTCTTT. The encoded protein is CASSFQTENTEAFF.